This T cell receptor beta chain stems from a study of control samples from healthy donors and cancer patients. Assay: immunoSEQ multiplex PCR; the TCRdb copy retains only in-frame clones and omits some. The sample lists some 130,000 clones; roughly 92% were seen once. Germline V gene sequence: CDR1 GTSNPN, CDR2 SVGIG (reference sequence). The CDR3 spans 15 residues. V lost 3 bases, J lost 0 bases, and 11 bases lay in between. This sequence was found in a man aged 25 to 45 in good health. The material sequenced was blood. This chain connects TRBV30 to TRBJ2-2, with D unclear. The CDR3 nucleotides are TGTGCCTGGAGCCGGCCTGATACGAACACCGGGGAGCTGTTTTTT. Encoded protein: CAWSRPDTNTGELFF.